Given below is one T cell receptor (beta chain) in context. These data belong to a study of blood T cell repertoires in COVID-19. Study-level information: In each case, the material was cDNA or gDNA derived from T cells, B-cell-depleted T cells, or PBMCs.

Per the study methods: Nucleated cell counts were estimated from reference gene primer amplification. Profiling relied on immunoSEQ multiplex PCR, and the TCRdb table lists in-frame clones only, not all of them. V and J calls and clone size follow that table, whereas D and trimming were derived from the DNA. The sample includes a few hundred thousand clones, more than 75% seen only once; the top ten take approximately 3%. Participants had their cohort set by participant-reported clinical history. Germline V gene data show CDR1 as LGHDT and CDR2 as YNNKEL (reference sequence). V gave up 0 bases and J gave up 4 bases, with 13 bases separating them. CDR3 size: 16 residues.

The chain combines TRBV3-1 (or the pseudogene TRBV3-2) with TRBJ1-5; D uncertain. The clonotype comes from a woman in her 30s who had recovered from COVID-19. Input material: PBMCs or T cells enriched from blood (not recorded which). The CDR3 is CASSQDFNFGNQPQHF. In nucleotides, the CDR3 is TGTGCCAGCAGCCAAGATTTTAATTTCGGTAATCAGCCCCAGCATTTT.